This TCR beta chain was found in a study of CD8 T cells in ankylosing spondylitis. This clonotype was recorded at least ten times. Germline V gene sequence: CDR1 SGHTA, CDR2 FQGNSA. CDR3 length: 14 residues. V lost 5 bases and J lost 6; bases outside the gene matches: 5. In TCRdb, the 5' RACE reads were re-called with MiXCR into one record per CDR3 protein. The sample records more than 60,000 distinct CDR3 sequences, 5.3% being singletons. This chain links TRBV7-2 with TRBJ1-4, with 8 bases lining up with TRBD1. Specimen: blood, either unsorted or a sorted T cell fraction (not recorded which). This receptor was identified in a male donor with ankylosing spondylitis or in good health (not recorded which). CDR3 coding DNA: TGTGCCAGCAGCGCAACAGGGGGGGATGAAAAACTGTTTTTT. Protein: CASSATGGDEKLFF.